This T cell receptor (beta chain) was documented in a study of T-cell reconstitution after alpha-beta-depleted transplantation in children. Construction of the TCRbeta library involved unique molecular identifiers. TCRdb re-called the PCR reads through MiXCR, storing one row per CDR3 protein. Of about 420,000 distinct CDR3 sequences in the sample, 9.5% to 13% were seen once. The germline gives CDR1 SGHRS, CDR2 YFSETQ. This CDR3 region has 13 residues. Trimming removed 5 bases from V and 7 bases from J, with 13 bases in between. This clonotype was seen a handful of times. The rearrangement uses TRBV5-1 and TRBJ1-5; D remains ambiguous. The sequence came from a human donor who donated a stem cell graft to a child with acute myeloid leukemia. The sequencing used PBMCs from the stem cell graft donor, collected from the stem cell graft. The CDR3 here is CASRNASWQPQHF. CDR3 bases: TGCGCCAGCAGGAATGCGAGTTGGCAGCCCCAGCATTTT.